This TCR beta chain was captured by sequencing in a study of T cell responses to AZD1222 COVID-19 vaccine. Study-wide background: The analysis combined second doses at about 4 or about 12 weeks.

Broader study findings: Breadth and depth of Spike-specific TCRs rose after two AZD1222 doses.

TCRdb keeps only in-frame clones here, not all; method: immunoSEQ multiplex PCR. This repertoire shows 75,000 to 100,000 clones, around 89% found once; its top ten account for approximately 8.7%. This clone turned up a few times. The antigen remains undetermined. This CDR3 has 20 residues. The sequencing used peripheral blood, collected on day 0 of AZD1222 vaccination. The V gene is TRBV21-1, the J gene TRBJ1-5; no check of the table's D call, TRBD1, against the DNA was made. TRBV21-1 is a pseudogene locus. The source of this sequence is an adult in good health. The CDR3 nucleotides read TGTGCCAGCAGCAAAAGTTCGGTCAAATTGGCAGGGGGCAGTGATCAGCCCCAGCATTTT. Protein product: CASSKSSVKLAGGSDQPQHF.